This entry concerns a single T cell receptor beta chain. In the authors' workflow: For nucleated cells, counts were estimated from reference gene primer amplification. The table came from immunoSEQ multiplex PCR; TCRdb's copy has only in-frame clones and leaves some out. V, J and clone size are taken as reported in that table, and D and trimming were inferred from the DNA itself. Among about 200,000 clones listed, 92% were seen once. These data are taken from a study of blood T cell repertoires in COVID-19. V lost 3 bases and J lost 2; bases outside the gene matches: 7. The CDR3 length is 16 residues. Germline loops: CDR1 MDHEN, CDR2 SYDVKM.

This clonotype was obtained from a man between 60 and 75 years old with COVID-19, enrolled during active disease. This chain connects TRBV28 to TRBJ2-3; 8 bases agree with TRBD2. The sample consisted of peripheral blood. Here the CDR3 DNA reads TGTGCCAGCAGTTTGGTAGGACTAGCCATCACAGATACGCAGTATTTT. It translates to CASSLVGLAITDTQYF.